These T cell receptor beta chains were read from a single sample in a study of blood T cell repertoires in COVID-19. Some clones are missing from TCRdb's copy, which holds only in-frame ones; the method was immunoSEQ multiplex PCR. The sample carries around 130,000 clones, 70% to 90% recorded once. Material for sequencing was peripheral blood. The receptor source for this set is a human donor in a cohort sampled during active COVID-19. The CDR3 runs from the conserved cysteine through the conserved F or W. The order of the fields is D gene, J gene, V gene, clone size, CDR3 protein, CDR3 DNA. D genes are given only for firm matches. Rows may omit the clone size; those that give it use once, few, many or a size class.

TRBD1 TRBJ2-7 TRBV7-9 NA CASSWTGVEQYF TGTGCCAGCAGCTGGACAGGGGTCGAGCAGTACTTC
NA TRBJ1-2 TRBV6-5 NA CASSYSRQTYGYTF TGTGCCAGCAGTTACTCCAGACAGACTTATGGCTACACCTTC
NA TRBJ1-2 TRBV10-3 few CANRDTASNYGYTF TGTGCCAACAGGGACACAGCGAGTAACTATGGCTACACCTTC
NA TRBJ2-3 TRBV3-1/TRBV3-2 NA CASSPLGLLDTQYF TGTGCCAGCAGCCCCCTGGGACTTCTAGATACGCAGTATTTT
TRBD1 TRBJ2-3 TRBV6-1 NA CASSEPGQGTDTQYF TGTGCCAGCAGTGAACCGGGACAGGGAACAGATACGCAGTATTTT
TRBD1 TRBJ2-7 TRBV28 NA CASSLPGTGAYEQYF TGTGCCAGCAGTTTACCCGGGACAGGGGCCTACGAGCAGTACTTC
TRBD2 TRBJ2-3 TRBV5-4 NA CASSPGRREMVDTQYF TGTGCCAGCAGTCCGGGACGGCGGGAGATGGTAGATACGCAGTATTTT
NA TRBJ1-4 TRBV6-1 NA CASSEAPGATNEKLFF TGTGCCAGCAGTGAAGCCCCGGGGGCAACTAATGAAAAACTGTTTTTT
NA TRBJ1-4 TRBV5-1 NA CASSYRGNEKLFF TGCGCCAGCAGCTACCGGGGTAATGAAAAACTGTTTTTT
TRBD1 TRBJ2-7 TRBV19 NA CASSWTGPTYEQYF TGTGCCAGTAGTTGGACAGGGCCAACCTACGAGCAGTACTTC
TRBD2 TRBJ2-7 TRBV30 NA CAWSTTGGIRVYEQYF TGTGCCTGGAGCACGACGGGGGGTATTAGGGTCTACGAGCAGTACTTC
NA TRBJ2-7 TRBV28 NA CASSLSVEDSSSYEQYF TGTGCCAGCAGTTTATCGGTTGAGGACAGCTCCTCCTACGAGCAGTACTTC
NA TRBJ1-6 TRBV19 few CASRSRSTGYNSPLHF TGTGCCAGTAGGTCCCGGTCCACAGGGTACAATTCACCCCTCCACTTT
NA TRBJ1-1 TRBV28 NA CASGTNQGWTEAFF TGTGCCAGCGGTACAAACCAGGGGTGGACTGAAGCTTTCTTT
TRBD1 TRBJ1-2 TRBV19 NA CASTLTGDYGYTF TGTGCCAGTACACTGACAGGGGACTATGGCTACACCTTC
NA TRBJ2-1 TRBV4-2 NA CASSQDLELANEQFF TGTGCCAGCAGCCAAGATCTAGAGCTAGCTAATGAGCAGTTCTTC
NA TRBJ2-7 TRBV3-1/TRBV3-2 NA CASSQAGSYEQYF TGTGCCAGCAGCCAAGCAGGGTCCTACGAGCAGTACTTC
TRBD2 TRBJ2-1 TRBV4-2 once CASSQETSDYNEQFF TGTGCCAGCAGCCAAGAGACTAGCGACTACAATGAGCAGTTCTTC
NA TRBJ1-2 TRBV11-2 NA CASSLKTKPTPSYGYTF TGTGCCAGCAGCTTAAAAACCAAACCGACCCCTAGCTATGGCTACACCTTC
TRBD1 TRBJ2-7 TRBV5-1 NA CASSLNRGEQYF TGCGCCAGCAGCTTAAACAGGGGCGAGCAGTACTTC
TRBD1 TRBJ2-2 TRBV10-2 NA CASSGQGNTGELFF TGCGCCAGCAGTGGACAGGGGAACACCGGGGAGCTGTTTTTT
TRBD2 TRBJ2-1 TRBV6-5 NA CASSYDREGVDEQFF TGTGCCAGCAGTTACGACCGGGAGGGGGTAGATGAGCAGTTCTTC
NA TRBJ2-1 TRBV7-9 few CASSLKARGVNEQFF TGTGCCAGCAGCTTAAAGGCCAGGGGGGTAAATGAGCAGTTCTTC
TRBD2 TRBJ2-2 TRBV7-3 NA CASSLNPGTSGGQAGELFF TGTGCCAGCAGCTTGAACCCTGGGACTAGCGGGGGGCAGGCCGGGGAGCTGTTTTTT
TRBD1 TRBJ1-6 TRBV5-6 NA CASSLSGTAYNSPLHF TGTGCCAGCAGCTTGAGTGGGACAGCTTATAATTCACCCCTCCACTTT
TRBD2 TRBJ2-7 TRBV7-2 NA CASSSGLAGGTEQYF TGTGCCAGCAGCTCAGGACTAGCGGGAGGGACCGAGCAGTACTTC
TRBD2 TRBJ2-5 TRBV2 NA CASSDEGLAGVDETQYF TGTGCCAGCAGTGATGAAGGCCTAGCGGGAGTAGATGAGACCCAGTACTTC
NA TRBJ1-5 TRBV19 NA CASNNLQGDQPQHF TGTGCCAGTAATAATTTACAGGGTGATCAGCCCCAGCATTTT
TRBD2 TRBJ2-7 TRBV7-6 NA CASSLTTPTGLAGGPYEQYF TGTGCCAGCAGCTTAACCACCCCAACTGGACTAGCGGGAGGGCCCTACGAGCAGTACTTC
TRBD1 TRBJ2-1 TRBV30 NA CAWSATWDSFSYNEQFF TGTGCCTGGAGTGCGACATGGGACAGCTTTAGCTACAATGAGCAGTTCTTC
NA TRBJ1-1 TRBV27 NA CASSLSTKGTAFFF TGTGCCAGCAGTTTATCGACTAAGGGGACTGCGTTTTTCTTT
NA TRBJ1-1 TRBV19 NA CASSIAHRDSTEAFF TGTGCCAGTAGTATAGCCCATCGTGACAGCACTGAAGCTTTCTTT
NA TRBJ1-4 TRBV4-1 NA CASSQGPGIGSEKLFF TGCGCCAGCAGCCAGGGCCCAGGGATAGGTAGTGAAAAACTGTTTTTT
TRBD2 TRBJ2-7 TRBV28 NA CASSELASEQYF TGTGCCAGCAGTGAACTAGCGTCCGAGCAGTACTTC
NA TRBJ1-2 TRBV9 NA CASSPQGNGYTF TGTGCCAGCAGCCCTCAGGGTAATGGCTACACCTTC
TRBD1 TRBJ2-2 TRBV9 NA CASTKGQALTGELFF TGTGCCAGCACCAAGGGACAGGCTTTAACCGGGGAGCTGTTTTTT
NA TRBJ2-5 TRBV7-2 NA CASSLAGGGETQYF TGTGCCAGCAGCTTAGCGGGGGGGGGCGAGACCCAGTACTTC
TRBD1 TRBJ2-7 TRBV19 NA CASSIGHRGPSYEQYF TGTGCCAGTAGTATAGGCCACAGGGGCCCATCCTACGAGCAGTACTTC
NA TRBJ1-5 TRBV20-1 NA CSASGRGDNQPQHF TGCAGTGCTAGTGGGCGCGGAGACAATCAGCCCCAGCATTTT
NA TRBJ2-7 TRBV28 NA CASSLNHPRDYEQYF TGTGCCAGCAGTTTAAATCATCCCAGGGATTACGAGCAGTACTTC
TRBD2 TRBJ2-1 TRBV6-5 once CASSYSGFYNEQFF TGTGCCAGCAGTTATAGCGGGTTTTACAATGAGCAGTTCTTC
TRBD1 TRBJ2-2 TRBV7-6 medium-sized CASRRTGDTGELFF TGTGCCAGCAGACGGACAGGGGATACCGGGGAGCTGTTTTTT
TRBD1 TRBJ2-1 TRBV18 NA CASSPGQADNEQFF TGTGCCAGCTCACCGGGACAGGCGGACAATGAGCAGTTCTTC
TRBD1 TRBJ1-3 TRBV4-1 many CASSPFDRGLGNTIYF TGCGCCAGCAGCCCCTTCGACAGGGGACTTGGAAACACCATATATTTT
NA TRBJ1-1 TRBV2 NA CASRAGGPTEAFF TGTGCCAGCAGGGCCGGGGGGCCCACTGAAGCTTTCTTT
NA TRBJ1-1 TRBV30 NA CAWTPGKTEAFF TGTGCCTGGACACCAGGGAAAACTGAAGCTTTCTTT
TRBD2 TRBJ2-7 TRBV6-2/TRBV6-3 NA CASSYSLAGPLEQYF TGTGCCAGCAGTTACTCCCTAGCGGGACCGCTCGAGCAGTACTTC
TRBD1 TRBJ2-7 TRBV5-1 NA CASSLDRGRAGYF TGCGCCAGCAGTTTGGACAGGGGGCGGGCAGGGTACTTC
NA TRBJ1-1 TRBV7-6 NA CASSLNQGMTEAFF TGTGCCAGCAGCTTAAACCAGGGAATGACTGAAGCTTTCTTT
NA TRBJ1-4 TRBV4-1 once CASSQDRNRELFF TGCGCCAGCAGCCAAGATCGGAACAGGGAACTGTTTTTT
TRBD1 TRBJ1-1 TRBV19 NA CASSIGRTGKNTEAFF TGTGCCAGTAGTATAGGGCGGACAGGGAAGAACACTGAAGCTTTCTTT
TRBD1 TRBJ2-2 TRBV28 NA CASTPGTANTGELFF TGTGCCAGCACCCCCGGGACAGCGAACACCGGGGAGCTGTTTTTT
NA TRBJ2-3 TRBV4-1 NA CASSHPDSPDTQYF TGCGCCAGCAGCCACCCGGACAGCCCAGATACGCAGTATTTT
NA TRBJ2-7 TRBV13 once CASSSFGEQYF TGTGCCAGCAGCTCGTTCGGGGAGCAGTACTTC